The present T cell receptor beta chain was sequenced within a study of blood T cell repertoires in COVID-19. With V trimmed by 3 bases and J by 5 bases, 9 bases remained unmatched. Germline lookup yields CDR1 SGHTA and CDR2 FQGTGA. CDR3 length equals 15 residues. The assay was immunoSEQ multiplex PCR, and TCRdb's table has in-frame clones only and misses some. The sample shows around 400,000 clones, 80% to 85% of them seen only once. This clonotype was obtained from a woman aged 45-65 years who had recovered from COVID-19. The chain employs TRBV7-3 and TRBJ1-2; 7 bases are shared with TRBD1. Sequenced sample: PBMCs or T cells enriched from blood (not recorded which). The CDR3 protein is CASSFGGTALYGYTF. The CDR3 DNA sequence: TGTGCCAGCAGCTTCGGAGGGACAGCCCTTTATGGCTACACCTTC.